Described below is a single T cell receptor (beta chain) sequence and its context. This record belongs to a study of blood T cell repertoires in COVID-19. V lost 2 bases and J lost 1, with 6 bases in between. Germline V gene lookup returns CDR1 SGHNT and CDR2 YYREEE (reference sequence). This CDR3 comprises 13 residues. Participants had their cohort set by participant-reported clinical history. Recovered participants had two consecutive negative NP/OP PCR tests, healthcare professional clearance, or symptom resolution. The data were produced by immunoSEQ multiplex PCR, yet TCRdb's version contains in-frame clones alone and is incomplete. In the table there are about 300,000 clones, 70% to 90% of which are singletons.

This chain links TRBV5-4 with TRBJ1-2, with D unclear. The clonotype originates from a man younger than 40 who had recovered from COVID-19. Sequencing was performed on PBMCs or T cells enriched from blood (not recorded which). CDR3 bases: TGTGCCAGCAGCTTTTCAAATAACTATGGCTACACCTTC. The encoded protein is CASSFSNNYGYTF. Supplemented by reference TRBV5-4 and TRBJ1-2, the full variable domain reads ETGVTQSPTHLIKTRGQQVTLRCSSQSGHNTVSWYQQALGQGPQFIFQYYREEENGRGNFPPRFSGLQFPNYSSELNVNALELDDSALYLCASSFSNNYGYTFGSGTRLTVV.